The present TCR beta chain was sequenced within a study of blood T cell repertoires in COVID-19. For the study at large: The origin of the acute and convalescent COVID-19 samples was the United States, Italy and Spain.

Clones were read by immunoSEQ multiplex PCR, and TCRdb kept only the in-frame ones, dropping some. This table holds 270,000 or so clones, roughly 86% found once. Per germline, CDR1 SGHVS and CDR2 FQNEAQ. The V and J ends lost 5 bases and 4 bases, in that order; junction bases with no gene match: 4. This CDR3 comprises 15 residues. This rearrangement joins TRBV7-8 to TRBJ2-2; 10 bases line up with TRBD1. The specimen sequenced was PBMCs or T cells enriched from blood (not recorded which). The source of this sequence is a young woman who had recovered from COVID-19. CDR3 coding DNA: TGTGCCAGCAGCGCCCGACAGGGGGCCACCGGGGAGCTGTTTTTT. Its translation: CASSARQGATGELFF.